Following are 12 T cell receptor beta chains from one sample sequenced in a study of T cells after yellow fever vaccination. TCRdb re-derived calls from the 5' RACE reads in MiXCR, one entry per CDR3 protein. The sample includes hundreds of thousands of distinct CDR3 sequences, about 12% of them seen just once. Sequences were derived from PBMCs, sampled on the day of the yellow fever booster vaccination. The source of these receptors is a man in his thirties or forties who received the YFV17D yellow fever vaccine.

The rearrangement links TRBV20-1 to TRBJ2-7; possibly TRBD1 for D (5 bases). Germline-derived CDR1 and CDR2 are DFQATT and SNEGSKA (reference sequence). CDR3 length equals 14 residues. The ends were cut back, 3 bases at V and 0 bases at J, with 12 bases in the middle. The DNA of the CDR3 is TGCAGTGCTAGTTCGACAGTGAGCTCCTACGAGCAGTACTTC. Its translation is CSASSTVSSYEQYF.

This chain joins TRBV6-2 or TRBV6-3 and TRBJ2-7; 8 nucleotides line up with TRBD1. The CDR3 loop spans 15 amino acids. The V gene's germline CDR1 is MNHEY and CDR2 SVGEGT. J gave up 2 bases and V 6 bases, and 9 bases lay outside the gene matches. The CDR3 here is CASRLRGQGPYEQYF. The CDR3 DNA reads TGTGCCAGCAGACTCCGCGGACAGGGTCCCTACGAGCAGTACTTC.

This clonotype showed up just a few times. V and J are TRBV7-9 and TRBJ2-1; 11 bases fit TRBD1. After removal of 4 bases from V and 3 bases from J, the junction contained 5 bases not matched to a gene. The length of the CDR3 is 16 residues. Germline CDR1 and CDR2: SEHNR and FQNEAQ (reference sequence). The chain's CDR3 is CASSSRDRGNYNEQFF. CDR3 DNA: TGTGCCAGCAGCTCCCGGGACAGGGGGAACTACAATGAGCAGTTCTTC.

This clonotype was seen more than once but under ten times. This chain joins TRBV7-2 and TRBJ1-3, with unresolved D. The CDR3 runs 15 residues. From germline, CDR1 is SGHTA and CDR2 FQGNSA. Trimming shortened V by 5 bases and J by 4 bases, and 15 bases separated the two germline ends. CDR3: CASSTWTVTGNTIYF. DNA for the CDR3: TGTGCCAGCAGCACCTGGACGGTCACAGGAAACACCATATATTTT.

J is TRBJ2-4 and V is TRBV11-2; 7 bases map to TRBD2. The trim removed 3 bases at V and 13 bases at J, leaving 6 bases unmatched. Looked up from germline, CDR1 is SGHAT and CDR2 is FQNNGV. CDR3 size: 12 residues. The CDR3 coding sequence is TGTGCCAGCAGCTTGCCTAGCGGCGGGCAGTACTTC. The encoded protein is CASSLPSGGQYF.

The rearrangement links TRBV6-5 to TRBJ1-2; D is perhaps TRBD1 (6 bases). The germline V and J ends were trimmed by 0 bases and 7 bases, with 12 bases remaining between them. The length of the CDR3 is 14 residues. Germline loops: CDR1 MNHEY, CDR2 SVGAGI. CDR3 sequence reads: CASSYSSGDLGYTF. The CDR3 nucleotides are TGTGCCAGCAGTTACTCTTCAGGGGACCTTGGCTACACCTTC.

This clonotype was seen many times. This chain links TRBV24-1 with TRBJ2-3, with D maybe TRBD1 (6 bases). In germline, CDR1 is KGHDR, CDR2 SFDVKD. The CDR3 consists of 15 residues. Trimming left V 2 bases short and J 2 bases short, with 10 bases between. CDR3 sequence: CATSDSRQVTDTQYF. CDR3 sequence (DNA): TGTGCCACCAGTGATTCACGACAGGTCACAGATACGCAGTATTTT.

This clonotype was observed many times. The genes are TRBV7-2 and TRBJ1-5; TRBD1 aligns across 7 bases. The germline CDR1 and CDR2 sequences are SGHTA and FQGNSA. The junction had 5 bases not matched to a gene; V was cut back by 4 bases and J by 2 bases. The CDR3 runs 15 residues. The CDR3 region is CASSSGTGGNQPQHF. CDR3 nucleotides: TGTGCCAGCAGCTCGGGCACAGGGGGCAATCAGCCCCAGCATTTT.

This clonotype was detected only a few times. This chain connects TRBV9 to TRBJ2-1, with D possibly being TRBD1 or TRBD2 (5 bases each). Between the trimmed V and J ends, which lost 3 bases and 9 bases, there was a span of 22 bases. This CDR3 is 16 amino acids long. CDR1 and CDR2 from the germline V gene are SGDLS and YYNGEE. For the CDR3, the DNA is TGTGCCAGCAGCGGGACCGGGACCCCCTCAGTGAGTGAGCAGTTCTTC. The encoded protein is CASSGTGTPSVSEQFF.

V gene TRBV11-1 combines with J gene TRBJ2-5, with D perhaps TRBD1 or TRBD2 (5 bases each). Germline CDR1 reads SGHAT; CDR2 reads FQDESV (reference sequence). The V end lost 0 bases, the J end lost 1 base, and 27 bases lay between the germline ends. CDR3 length: 21 residues. CDR3 bases: TGTGCCAGCAGCTTAGCGGACCCCCTCTCTCCTAGCCGGGACGGCCAAGAGACCCAGTACTTC. It yields the protein CASSLADPLSPSRDGQETQYF.

This clonotype was observed a few times. The chain recombines TRBV7-2 with TRBJ2-7; the match to TRBD2 covers 10 bases. Germline V CDR1 and CDR2: SGHTA, FQGNSA. This CDR3 spans 14 amino acids. V was clipped by 4 bases and J by 5 bases; unmatched bases: 5. CDR3 in amino acids: CASSSRTSGDEQYF. The CDR3 DNA is TGTGCCAGCAGCTCCCGGACTAGCGGTGACGAGCAGTACTTC.

A few counts support this clonotype. The chain uses TRBV5-1 and TRBJ2-1, with 7 nucleotides matching TRBD2. CDR1 is SGHRS and CDR2 is YFSETQ in the germline V gene. CDR3 length: 14 residues. J gave up 7 bases and V 2 bases, and 6 bases lay outside the gene matches. Written as DNA, the CDR3 is TGCGCCAGCAGCTTCCCTAGCGGTGGGAATGAGCAGTTCTTC. Its protein product is CASSFPSGGNEQFF. The variable domain in full, completed from reference TRBV5-1 and TRBJ2-1, reads KAGVTQTPRYLIKTRGQQVTLSCSPISGHRSVSWYQQTPGQGLQFLFEYFSETQRNKGNFPGRFSGRQFSNSRSEMNVSTLELGDSALYLCASSFPSGGNEQFFGPGTRLTVL.